This TCR beta chain stems from a study of CD8+CD57+ T cells in acquired aplastic anemia. Study in general: DNA from sorted CD4+ and CD8+ cells averaged roughly 3.2 ug. Healthy donors gave 11 million or so reads on average for CD4+ cells. The study's findings and limits: Common to patients and controls were twenty-nine CD8+ CDR3 sequences. No significant patient-versus-control difference appeared in CD8+ Simpson's diversity.

With regard to this clonotype: Its antigen remains unidentified.

V lost 6 bases and J lost 5; bases outside the gene matches: 8. The germline V gene encodes CDR1 DFQATT and CDR2 SNEGSKA (reference sequence). There are 13 residues in the CDR3. Genomic DNA, serving as template, underwent TCR beta VDJ and CDR3 profiling. TCRdb fed the reads into MiXCR, producing one record per CDR3 protein. The repertoire consists of 33,000 or so distinct CDR3 sequences, with about 77% occurring once and the leading ten covering approximately 22%. This rearrangement joins TRBV20-1 to TRBJ2-5, with 8 bases matching TRBD2. The source material was sorted CD4+, CD8+, or CD8+CD57+ T cells (not recorded which) from PBMCs. This receptor was identified in a human donor in good health, serving as a control. CDR3 in DNA: TGCAGTGCCGGCACATCGGGGGGGGAGACCCAGTACTTC. Translating it yields CSAGTSGGETQYF.